This T cell receptor (beta chain) was recovered during a study of neurological immune-mediated disorders (dated by TCRdb to the late 2010s). About the study as a whole: Among the 35 or so multiple sclerosis patients, approximately 30 had relapsing-remitting MS and 3 had secondary progressive MS. Alongside PBMC samples, the set of about 100 TCR-beta libraries contained longitudinal samples, technical triplicates, and paired CD4+ and CD8+ T-cell subsets that had been sorted. Peripheral blood TCR-beta repertoires from HTLV-I-associated myelopathy (HAM/TSP) patients, multiple sclerosis patients and healthy controls were compared by UMI-based sequencing. Of the approximately 65 subjects in the cohort, about 14 were HAM/TSP patients, about 34 were multiple sclerosis patients, and around 20 were healthy controls.

The CDR3 runs 13 residues from the cysteine to the phenylalanine. Of all the DNA, just the CDR3 is kept, 39 bases in frame from base 1. CDR1 and CDR2 are drawn from the germline V gene: SQVTM, ANQGSEA. V sheds 4 bases and J sheds 5 bases, leaving 12 bases between their ends. cDNA synthesis used template-switch 5'RACE with a primer carrying a 10-nucleotide random unique molecular identifier tagging each TCR transcript. Over 160 million TCR-beta sequences, covering 15-18 subjects, were produced in each sequencing run. Total RNA was extracted with the RNeasy kit. Using the KAPA Real-time Library Amplification kit, TCR-beta VDJ regions were amplified with primers for the TCR constant region and the 5'RACE anchor. Sample indexes and Illumina adaptors were added in a first PCR, and a second PCR then increased library yield. After Ampure bead purification, the TCR product of roughly 650 bp was size-selected on a 2% E-gel SizeSelection system. Before pooling, library quality was checked on a Bioanalyzer, concentration was measured with Qubit, and libraries were quantified with the Kapa Library Quantification kit. Paired-end 2 x 150 bp sequencing of the libraries was performed on an Illumina HiSeq 2500. To increase sequence diversity, roughly 24-32% phiX was spiked into each library pool. The original pipeline was this. The quality-filtered reads were processed with the UMI-based MiGEC pipeline, whose error correction step removed more than 80% of the raw TCR sequences. IMGT germline references were used for aligning VDJ genes, and each clonotype was defined as a unique CDR3 amino acid sequence together with its V-J genes. Clonal expansion, Shannon diversity and CDR3 relatedness were evaluated with VDJtools (CalcPairwiseDistances, ClusterSamples), while phylogenetic trees were built in CLCbio workbench. Clones with at least 8 unique UMIs were defined as expanded, with this threshold being based on coefficient-of-variation modelling across technical triplicates. TCRdb handled the public reads itself, with Q25 trimming in fastp and clone calling in MiXCR, and kept productive beta chains. Entries that share a CDR3 protein sequence are merged under the most common genes and DNA. TCRdb, rather than the study authors, made the V and J calls. The sample table lists around 65,000 distinct CDR3 sequences, over 5% of them with a count of one. About 6% of the sample is in the top ten clones.

Results and caveats for the whole study, not just this receptor: TCR clonal expansion was highest in HAM/TSP patients and lowest in MS patients, with MS patients falling below even healthy controls. Across subjects, expanded clones never shared an identical CDR3 amino acid sequence, which suggests that the TCR-beta repertoires in every group were private. In phylogenetic analysis, the repertoires of 18 of 34 MS patients grouped into a cluster of related CDR3 sequences, which suggests a possible signature at the repertoire level. No association of the MS cluster with clinical or MRI features was observed, and the need for larger cohorts was stated by the authors.

Libraries from unsorted PBMCs were made from 2 million PBMCs kept in RNAlater at -80 degrees C until RNA extraction. The multiple sclerosis patients were enrolled in a US clinical protocol that evaluated disease progression with magnetic resonance imaging. PBMCs were separated from peripheral blood using Ficoll-Hypaque density gradient centrifugation and then cryopreserved in liquid nitrogen. This clonotype appeared many times. The clone's antigen remains unknown. Qualities for individual bases were not recorded, and no much larger clone is one base off. The receptor was derived from a human donor with multiple sclerosis. The donor label of this sample is uncertain. The chain is encoded by TRBV29-1 joined to TRBJ2-1; D gene: possibly TRBD2, on 5 matching bases. The sample consisted of PBMCs. This receptor has the CDR3 CSVVRGIHNEQFF. At the DNA level, the sequence is TGCAGCGTTGTACGAGGGATACACAATGAGCAGTTCTTC.